This T cell receptor beta chain is drawn from a study of blood T cell repertoires in COVID-19. In the authors' workflow: Counts of nucleated cells, estimated from reference gene primer amplification, were obtained. The table came from immunoSEQ multiplex PCR; TCRdb's copy has only in-frame clones and leaves some out. Clonal size and the V and J genes are those of that table, whereas D and trimming came from the DNA. Among about 310,000 clones listed, approximately 86% were seen once. Participants' own reports of clinical history determined their cohort assignment. V lost 0 bases to trimming and J lost 9 bases; unmatched junction nucleotides: 7. Germline values: CDR1 LGHDT, CDR2 YNNKEL (reference sequence). CDR3 length: 14 amino acids.

This rearrangement joins TRBV3-1 (or the pseudogene TRBV3-2) to TRBJ1-1; TRBD1 aligns across 7 bases. This TCR was sampled from a woman between 18 and 29 years old who had recovered from COVID-19. Input material: PBMCs or T cells enriched from blood (not recorded which). The CDR3 coding sequence is TGTGCCAGCAGCCAAGACGGATCGGGACAGCAAGCTTTCTTT. Protein: CASSQDGSGQQAFF.